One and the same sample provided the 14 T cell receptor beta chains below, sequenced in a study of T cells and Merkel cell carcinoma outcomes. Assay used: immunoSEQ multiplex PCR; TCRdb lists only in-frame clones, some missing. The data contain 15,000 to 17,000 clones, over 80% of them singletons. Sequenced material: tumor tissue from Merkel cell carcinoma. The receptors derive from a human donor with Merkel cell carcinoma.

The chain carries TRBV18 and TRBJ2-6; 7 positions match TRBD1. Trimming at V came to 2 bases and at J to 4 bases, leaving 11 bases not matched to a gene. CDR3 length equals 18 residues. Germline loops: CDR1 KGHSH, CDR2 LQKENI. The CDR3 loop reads CASSPSAAGGAGANVLTF. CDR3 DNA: TGTGCCAGCTCACCAAGCGCGGCAGGGGGAGCCGGGGCCAACGTCCTGACTTTC.

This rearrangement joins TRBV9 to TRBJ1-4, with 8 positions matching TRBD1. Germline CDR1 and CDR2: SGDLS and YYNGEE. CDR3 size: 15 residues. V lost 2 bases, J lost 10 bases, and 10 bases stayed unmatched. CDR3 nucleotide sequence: TGTGCCAGCAGCGTCGCGGACAGGGCCTTTGGAAAACTGTTTTTT. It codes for CASSVADRAFGKLFF.

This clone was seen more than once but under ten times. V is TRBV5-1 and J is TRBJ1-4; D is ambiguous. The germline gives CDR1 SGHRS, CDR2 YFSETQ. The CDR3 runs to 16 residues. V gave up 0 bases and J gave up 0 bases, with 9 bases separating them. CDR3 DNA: TGCGCCAGCAGCTTGGGGACGGTTGCAACTAATGAAAAACTGTTTTTT. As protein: CASSLGTVATNEKLFF.

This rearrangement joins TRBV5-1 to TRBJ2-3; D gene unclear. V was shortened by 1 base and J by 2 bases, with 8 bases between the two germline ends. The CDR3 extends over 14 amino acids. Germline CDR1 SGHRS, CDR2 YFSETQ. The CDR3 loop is CASSLNYPTDTQYF. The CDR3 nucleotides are TGCGCCAGCAGCTTGAACTACCCCACAGATACGCAGTATTTT.

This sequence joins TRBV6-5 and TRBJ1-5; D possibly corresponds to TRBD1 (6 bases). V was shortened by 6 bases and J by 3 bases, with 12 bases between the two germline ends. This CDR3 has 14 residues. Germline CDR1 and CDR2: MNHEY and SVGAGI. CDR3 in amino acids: CASRADRNNQPQHF. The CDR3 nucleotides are TGTGCCAGCAGAGCGGACAGAAACAATCAGCCCCAGCATTTT.

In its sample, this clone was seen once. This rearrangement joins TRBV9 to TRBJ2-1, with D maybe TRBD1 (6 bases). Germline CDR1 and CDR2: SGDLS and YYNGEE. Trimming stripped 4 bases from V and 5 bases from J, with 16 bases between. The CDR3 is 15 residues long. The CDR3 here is CASSPGQSPNNEQFF. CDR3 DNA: TGTGCCAGCAGCCCTGGACAGAGTCCAAACAATGAGCAGTTCTTC.

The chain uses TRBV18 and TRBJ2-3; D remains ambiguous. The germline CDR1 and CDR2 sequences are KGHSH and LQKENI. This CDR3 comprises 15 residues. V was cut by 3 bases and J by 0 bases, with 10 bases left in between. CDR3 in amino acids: CASSPGSPSTDTQYF. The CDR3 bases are TGTGCCAGCTCACCGGGTTCCCCAAGCACAGATACGCAGTATTTT.

The CDR3: CASSARGLGTDTQYF. CDR3 DNA sequence: TGTGCCAGCAGCGCAAGGGGGTTGGGCACAGATACGCAGTATTTT. The chain links TRBV5-4 to TRBJ2-3; D is perhaps TRBD1 (6 bases). Between the trimmed V and J ends, which lost 4 bases and 1 base, there was a span of 13 bases. Germline V lookup: CDR1 SGHNT, CDR2 YYREEE (reference sequence). This CDR3 comprises 15 residues.

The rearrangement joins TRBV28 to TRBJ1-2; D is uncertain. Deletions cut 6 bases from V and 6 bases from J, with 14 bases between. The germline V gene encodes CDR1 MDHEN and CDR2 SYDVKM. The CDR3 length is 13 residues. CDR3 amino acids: CASSAPILDGYTF. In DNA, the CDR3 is TGTGCCAGCAGCGCCCCCATATTAGATGGCTACACCTTC.

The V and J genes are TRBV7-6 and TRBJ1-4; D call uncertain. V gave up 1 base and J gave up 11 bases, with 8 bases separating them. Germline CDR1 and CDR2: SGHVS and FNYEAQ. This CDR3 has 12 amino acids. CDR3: CASSLDGSKLFF. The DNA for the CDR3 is TGTGCCAGCAGCTTAGATGGGAGTAAACTGTTTTTT.

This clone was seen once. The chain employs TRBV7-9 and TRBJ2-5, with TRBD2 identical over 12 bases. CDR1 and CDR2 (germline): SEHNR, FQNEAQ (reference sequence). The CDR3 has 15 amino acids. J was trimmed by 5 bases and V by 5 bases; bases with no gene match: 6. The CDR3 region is CASSPGLAGRETQYF. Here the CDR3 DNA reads TGTGCCAGCAGCCCTGGACTAGCGGGAAGGGAGACCCAGTACTTC.

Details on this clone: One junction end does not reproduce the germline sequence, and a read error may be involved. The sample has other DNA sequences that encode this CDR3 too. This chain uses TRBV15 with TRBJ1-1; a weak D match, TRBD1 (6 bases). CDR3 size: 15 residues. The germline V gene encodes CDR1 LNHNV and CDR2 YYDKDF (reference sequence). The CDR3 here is CATSRDQIRGTEAFF. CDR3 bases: TGTGCCACTAGCAGGGATCAAATCAGGGGCACTGAAGCTTTCTTT.

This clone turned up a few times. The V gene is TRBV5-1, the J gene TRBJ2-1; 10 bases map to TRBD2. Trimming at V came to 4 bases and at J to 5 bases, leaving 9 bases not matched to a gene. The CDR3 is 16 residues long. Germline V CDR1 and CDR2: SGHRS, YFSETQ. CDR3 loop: CASSGASGSMDNEQFF. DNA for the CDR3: TGCGCCAGCAGCGGAGCTAGCGGGAGTATGGACAATGAGCAGTTCTTC.

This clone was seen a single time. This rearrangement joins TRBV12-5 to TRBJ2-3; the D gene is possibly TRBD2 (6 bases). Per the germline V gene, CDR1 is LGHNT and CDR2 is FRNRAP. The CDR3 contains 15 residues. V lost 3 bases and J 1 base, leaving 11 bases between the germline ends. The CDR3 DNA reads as TGTGCTAGTGGTTTCTCTAGCGATCGCACAGATACGCAGTATTTT. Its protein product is CASGFSSDRTDTQYF.